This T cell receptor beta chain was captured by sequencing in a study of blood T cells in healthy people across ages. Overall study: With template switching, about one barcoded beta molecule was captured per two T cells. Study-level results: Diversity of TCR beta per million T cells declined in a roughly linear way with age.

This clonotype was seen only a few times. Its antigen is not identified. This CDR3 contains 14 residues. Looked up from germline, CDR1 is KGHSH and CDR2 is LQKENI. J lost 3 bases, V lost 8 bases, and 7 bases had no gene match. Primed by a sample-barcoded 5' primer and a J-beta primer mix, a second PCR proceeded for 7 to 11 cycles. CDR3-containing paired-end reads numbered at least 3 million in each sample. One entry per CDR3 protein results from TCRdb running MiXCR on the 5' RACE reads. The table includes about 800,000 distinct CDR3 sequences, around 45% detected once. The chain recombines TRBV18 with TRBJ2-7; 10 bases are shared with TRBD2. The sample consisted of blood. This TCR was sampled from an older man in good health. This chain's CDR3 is CASRGTSGNYEQYF. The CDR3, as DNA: TGTGCCAGCAGGGGAACTAGCGGGAACTACGAGCAGTACTTC.